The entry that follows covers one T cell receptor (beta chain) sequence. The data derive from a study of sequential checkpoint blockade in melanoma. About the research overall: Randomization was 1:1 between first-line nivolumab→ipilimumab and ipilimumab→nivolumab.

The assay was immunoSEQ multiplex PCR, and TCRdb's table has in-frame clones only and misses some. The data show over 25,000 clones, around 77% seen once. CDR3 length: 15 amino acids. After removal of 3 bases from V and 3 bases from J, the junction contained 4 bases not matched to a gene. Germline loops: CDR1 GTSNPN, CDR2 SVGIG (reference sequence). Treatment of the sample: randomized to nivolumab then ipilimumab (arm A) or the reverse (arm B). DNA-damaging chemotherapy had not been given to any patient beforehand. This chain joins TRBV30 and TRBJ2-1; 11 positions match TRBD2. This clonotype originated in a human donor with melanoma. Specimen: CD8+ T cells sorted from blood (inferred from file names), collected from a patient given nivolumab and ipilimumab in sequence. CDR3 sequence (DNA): TGTGCCTGGAGCGTCGGGACTAGCGGCTACAATGAGCAGTTCTTC. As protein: CAWSVGTSGYNEQFF.